A selection of T cell receptor beta chains follows, all from one sample in a study of regulatory T cells in long-lasting Graves disease. One entry per CDR3 protein, called by TCRdb with MiXCR from the multiplex PCR reads. The sample has some 250,000 distinct CDR3 sequences, around 18% seen once. This sample comprised peripheral blood mononuclear cells (PBMCs), obtained at new diagnosis, from a patient treated with antithyroid drugs. Source of these receptors: a female donor with Graves disease. The CDR3 runs from the conserved cysteine through the conserved F or W. The D gene is left open where the match is weak. A clone size is listed for some rows: how often the clone was seen (once, few, many), or a class if it is expanded.

D gene: .
clone size: many
V gene: TRBV2
J gene: TRBJ2-7
CDR3 protein: CASSEHSEVDGEQYF
CDR3 DNA: TGTGCCAGCAGTGAACACTCCGAAGTCGATGGCGAGCAGTACTTC

D gene: TRBD1
clone size: .
V gene: TRBV7-2
J gene: TRBJ1-4
CDR3 protein: CASTGAGGSFNEKLFF
CDR3 DNA: TGTGCCAGCACTGGGGCAGGGGGATCCTTTAATGAAAAACTGTTTTTT

D gene: .
clone size: .
V gene: TRBV10-3
J gene: TRBJ1-4
CDR3 protein: CATLHAGGITNEKLFF
CDR3 DNA: TGTGCCACCCTTCATGCGGGGGGGATAACTAATGAAAAACTGTTTTTT

D gene: TRBD1
clone size: many
V gene: TRBV27
J gene: TRBJ2-5
CDR3 protein: CASSRTGGGGRETQYF
CDR3 DNA: TGTGCCAGCAGTAGGACAGGGGGCGGGGGGCGGGAGACCCAGTACTTC

D gene: .
clone size: many
V gene: TRBV28
J gene: TRBJ1-1
CDR3 protein: CASSLGSGAGTEAFF
CDR3 DNA: TGTGCCAGCAGTTTGGGCTCGGGGGCAGGGACTGAAGCTTTCTTT

D gene: TRBD2
clone size: many
V gene: TRBV5-6
J gene: TRBJ2-1
CDR3 protein: CASSFLRDYWDEQFF
CDR3 DNA: TGTGCCAGCAGCTTCCTCCGGGACTACTGGGATGAGCAGTTCTTC

D gene: .
clone size: many
V gene: TRBV7-3
J gene: TRBJ2-3
CDR3 protein: CASSAQATDTQYF
CDR3 DNA: TGTGCCAGCAGCGCCCAGGCCACAGATACGCAGTATTTT

D gene: TRBD1
clone size: many
V gene: TRBV28
J gene: TRBJ1-5
CDR3 protein: CASIWGRGNQPQHF
CDR3 DNA: TGTGCCAGCATCTGGGGCAGGGGGAATCAGCCCCAGCATTTT

D gene: .
clone size: many
V gene: TRBV29-1
J gene: TRBJ1-1
CDR3 protein: CSVDDNTEAFF
CDR3 DNA: TGCAGCGTTGATGATAACACTGAAGCTTTCTTT

D gene: TRBD2
clone size: many
V gene: TRBV27
J gene: TRBJ2-7
CDR3 protein: CASSTIGTTYEQYF
CDR3 DNA: TGTGCCAGCAGTACCATCGGGACTACCTACGAGCAGTACTTC

D gene: .
clone size: many
V gene: TRBV20-1
J gene: TRBJ2-7
CDR3 protein: CSARSPAVQSYEQYF
CDR3 DNA: TGCAGTGCTAGATCCCCTGCGGTACAGTCCTACGAGCAGTACTTC

D gene: .
clone size: many
V gene: TRBV20-1
J gene: TRBJ2-5
CDR3 protein: CSARGRGETQYF
CDR3 DNA: TGCAGTGCTAGGGGTAGAGGAGAGACCCAGTACTTC

D gene: TRBD1
clone size: many
V gene: TRBV7-9
J gene: TRBJ2-1
CDR3 protein: CASSPIQGSSYNEQFF
CDR3 DNA: TGTGCCAGCAGCCCGATACAGGGGAGCTCCTACAATGAGCAGTTCTTC

D gene: .
clone size: .
V gene: TRBV6-2/TRBV6-3
J gene: TRBJ2-1
CDR3 protein: CASSDAGVSYNEQFF
CDR3 DNA: TGTGCCAGCAGTGACGCGGGCGTCTCCTACAATGAGCAGTTCTTC

D gene: TRBD2
clone size: many
V gene: TRBV20-1
J gene: TRBJ2-1
CDR3 protein: CSASRLAGINEQFF
CDR3 DNA: TGCAGTGCTAGTAGGCTAGCGGGGATCAATGAGCAGTTCTTC

D gene: TRBD1
clone size: many
V gene: TRBV7-9
J gene: TRBJ1-2
CDR3 protein: CASSSRQGARGYTF
CDR3 DNA: TGTGCCAGCAGCTCTAGACAGGGGGCGCGCGGCTACACCTTC

D gene: TRBD2
clone size: few
V gene: TRBV7-8
J gene: TRBJ2-2
CDR3 protein: CASSYPSGLAGSSANTGELFF
CDR3 DNA: TGTGCCAGCAGCTACCCCAGCGGACTAGCGGGTTCATCCGCGAACACCGGGGAGCTGTTTTTT

D gene: .
clone size: many
V gene: TRBV18
J gene: TRBJ1-6
CDR3 protein: CASSSKSSYNSPLHF
CDR3 DNA: TGTGCCAGCTCCTCAAAGAGCTCCTATAATTCACCCCTCCACTTT

D gene: .
clone size: many
V gene: TRBV28
J gene: TRBJ2-1
CDR3 protein: CASSRDRGAWDNEQFF
CDR3 DNA: TGTGCCAGCTCACGGGATAGGGGGGCTTGGGACAATGAGCAGTTCTTC

D gene: .
clone size: .
V gene: TRBV5-1
J gene: TRBJ2-7
CDR3 protein: CASRPSPTGTPYEQYF
CDR3 DNA: TGCGCCAGCAGACCCAGCCCCACCGGGACACCGTACGAGCAGTACTTC

D gene: .
clone size: many
V gene: TRBV3-1
J gene: TRBJ2-5
CDR3 protein: CASSQVGLEETQYF
CDR3 DNA: TGTGCCAGCAGCCAAGTAGGTTTAGAAGAGACCCAGTACTTC

D gene: .
clone size: many
V gene: TRBV5-1
J gene: TRBJ2-1
CDR3 protein: CASSLVGSHNGDEQFF
CDR3 DNA: TGCGCCAGCAGCTTGGTTGGCAGCCACAACGGGGATGAGCAGTTCTTC

D gene: .
clone size: many
V gene: TRBV10-2
J gene: TRBJ1-1
CDR3 protein: CASGHTENTEAFF
CDR3 DNA: TGCGCCAGCGGTCACACCGAGAACACTGAAGCTTTCTTT

D gene: TRBD2
clone size: many
V gene: TRBV7-9
J gene: TRBJ2-5
CDR3 protein: CASSRGLAAEQETQYF
CDR3 DNA: TGTGCCAGCAGCCGGGGACTAGCGGCAGAGCAAGAGACCCAGTACTTC

D gene: .
clone size: .
V gene: TRBV14
J gene: TRBJ1-3
CDR3 protein: CASSQAPRGSGNTIYF
CDR3 DNA: TGTGCCAGCAGCCAAGCTCCCAGGGGTTCTGGAAACACCATATATTTT

D gene: .
clone size: many
V gene: TRBV19
J gene: TRBJ1-1
CDR3 protein: CASSIGGRSEAFF
CDR3 DNA: TGTGCCAGTAGTATCGGAGGGAGGTCTGAAGCTTTCTTT

D gene: TRBD2
clone size: many
V gene: TRBV9
J gene: TRBJ2-1
CDR3 protein: CASSVDLWLAGGEQFF
CDR3 DNA: TGTGCCAGCAGCGTAGACCTCTGGCTAGCGGGAGGTGAGCAGTTCTTC

D gene: TRBD2
clone size: many
V gene: TRBV20-1
J gene: TRBJ2-1
CDR3 protein: CSARGTSGGMNEQFF
CDR3 DNA: TGCAGTGCTAGGGGGACTAGCGGGGGGATGAATGAGCAGTTCTTC

D gene: .
clone size: many
V gene: TRBV28
J gene: TRBJ1-3
CDR3 protein: CASSLWGGTSGNTIYF
CDR3 DNA: TGTGCCAGCAGCCTATGGGGAGGAACTTCTGGAAACACCATATATTTT

D gene: TRBD2
clone size: many
V gene: TRBV7-2
J gene: TRBJ2-1
CDR3 protein: CASSLVGGLDRSEQFF
CDR3 DNA: TGTGCCAGCAGCTTAGTAGGGGGACTAGACAGGAGTGAGCAGTTCTTC

D gene: .
clone size: few
V gene: TRBV9
J gene: TRBJ2-3
CDR3 protein: CASSPPRGTDTQYF
CDR3 DNA: TGTGCCAGCAGCCCCCCCCGGGGCACAGATACGCAGTATTTT

D gene: .
clone size: many
V gene: TRBV15
J gene: TRBJ2-1
CDR3 protein: CATSRLLGRNEQFF
CDR3 DNA: TGTGCCACCAGCAGACTCTTGGGACGGAATGAGCAGTTCTTC

D gene: TRBD1
clone size: .
V gene: TRBV6-1
J gene: TRBJ2-7
CDR3 protein: CASSETGTGGGYEQYF
CDR3 DNA: TGTGCCAGCAGTGAAACCGGGACAGGGGGGGGCTACGAGCAGTACTTC

D gene: TRBD1
clone size: many
V gene: TRBV12-3/TRBV12-4
J gene: TRBJ1-4
CDR3 protein: CASSPLRDRANEKLFF
CDR3 DNA: TGTGCCAGCAGTCCCCTCCGGGACAGGGCAAATGAAAAACTGTTTTTT

D gene: .
clone size: many
V gene: TRBV9
J gene: TRBJ2-6
CDR3 protein: CASSAPGRSGANVLTF
CDR3 DNA: TGTGCCAGCAGCGCCCCGGGGCGCTCTGGGGCCAACGTCCTGACTTTC

D gene: .
clone size: many
V gene: TRBV3-1
J gene: TRBJ1-4
CDR3 protein: CASSQDLQGKLFF
CDR3 DNA: TGTGCCAGCAGCCAAGATCTCCAGGGAAAACTGTTTTTT

D gene: TRBD1
clone size: .
V gene: TRBV27
J gene: TRBJ2-7
CDR3 protein: CASSRIAGQGAYEQYF
CDR3 DNA: TGTGCCAGCAGTCGCATAGCGGGACAGGGGGCTTACGAGCAGTACTTC

D gene: .
clone size: many
V gene: TRBV7-2
J gene: TRBJ2-7
CDR3 protein: CASSPAIRPWEQYF
CDR3 DNA: TGTGCCAGCAGCCCCGCGATAAGGCCCTGGGAGCAGTACTTC

D gene: .
clone size: many
V gene: TRBV7-6
J gene: TRBJ2-2
CDR3 protein: CASSLEGREVWTGELFF
CDR3 DNA: TGTGCCAGCAGCTTAGAAGGCAGGGAAGTTTGGACCGGGGAGCTGTTTTTT